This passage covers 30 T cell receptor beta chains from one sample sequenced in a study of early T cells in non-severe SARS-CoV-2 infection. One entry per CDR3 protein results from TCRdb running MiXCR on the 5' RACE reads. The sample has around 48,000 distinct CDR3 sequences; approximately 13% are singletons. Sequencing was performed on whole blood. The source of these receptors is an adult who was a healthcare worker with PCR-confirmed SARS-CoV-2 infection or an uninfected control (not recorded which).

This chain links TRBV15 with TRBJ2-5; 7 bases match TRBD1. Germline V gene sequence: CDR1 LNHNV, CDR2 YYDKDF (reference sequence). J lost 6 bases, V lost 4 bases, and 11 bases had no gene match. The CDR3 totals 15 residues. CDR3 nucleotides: TGTGCCACCAGCACGCGGACGACAGGGATAAAGACCCAGTACTTC. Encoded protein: CATSTRTTGIKTQYF.

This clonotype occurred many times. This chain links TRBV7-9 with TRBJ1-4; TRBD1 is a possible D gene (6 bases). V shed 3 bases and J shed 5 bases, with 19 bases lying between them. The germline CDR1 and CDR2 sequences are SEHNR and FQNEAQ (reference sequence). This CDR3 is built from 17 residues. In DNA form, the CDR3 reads TGTGCCAGCAGCTTCCCCGGGGGCGTCAGGGACAATGAAAAACTGTTTTTT. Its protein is CASSFPGGVRDNEKLFF.

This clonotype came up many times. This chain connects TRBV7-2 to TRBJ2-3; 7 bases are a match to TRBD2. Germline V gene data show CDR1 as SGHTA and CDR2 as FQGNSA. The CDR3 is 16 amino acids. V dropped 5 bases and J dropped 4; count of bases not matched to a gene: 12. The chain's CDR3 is CASSQPTSSVPDTQYF. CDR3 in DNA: TGTGCCAGCAGCCAGCCGACTAGCTCGGTGCCAGATACGCAGTATTTT.

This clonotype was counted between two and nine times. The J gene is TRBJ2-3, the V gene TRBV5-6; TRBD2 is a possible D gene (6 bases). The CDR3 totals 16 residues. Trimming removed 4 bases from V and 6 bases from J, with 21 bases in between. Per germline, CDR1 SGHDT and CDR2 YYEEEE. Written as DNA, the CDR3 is TGTGCCAGCAGCCAAGCGGAACTAGCAGGAGGGGATACGCAGTATTTT. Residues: CASSQAELAGGDTQYF.

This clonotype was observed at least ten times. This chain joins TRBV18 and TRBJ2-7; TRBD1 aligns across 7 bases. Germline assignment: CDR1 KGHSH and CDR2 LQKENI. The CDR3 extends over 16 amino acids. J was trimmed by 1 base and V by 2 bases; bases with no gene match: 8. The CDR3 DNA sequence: TGTGCCAGCTCACCAAGGGGCCAGGGGGTATCCTACGAGCAGTACTTC. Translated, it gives CASSPRGQGVSYEQYF.

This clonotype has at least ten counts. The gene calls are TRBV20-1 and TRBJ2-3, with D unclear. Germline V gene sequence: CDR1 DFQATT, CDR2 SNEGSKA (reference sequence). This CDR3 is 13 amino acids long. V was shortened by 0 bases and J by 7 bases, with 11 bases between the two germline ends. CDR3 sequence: CSAREFWANTQYF. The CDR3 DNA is TGCAGTGCTAGAGAGTTTTGGGCCAATACGCAGTATTTT.

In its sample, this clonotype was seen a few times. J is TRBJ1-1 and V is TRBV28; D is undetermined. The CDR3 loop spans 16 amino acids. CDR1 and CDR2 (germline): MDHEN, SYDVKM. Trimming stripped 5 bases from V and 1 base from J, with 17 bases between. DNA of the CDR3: TGTGCCAGCAGTAGACTCCGCCAGCAATCGAACACTGAAGCTTTCTTT. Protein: CASSRLRQQSNTEAFF.

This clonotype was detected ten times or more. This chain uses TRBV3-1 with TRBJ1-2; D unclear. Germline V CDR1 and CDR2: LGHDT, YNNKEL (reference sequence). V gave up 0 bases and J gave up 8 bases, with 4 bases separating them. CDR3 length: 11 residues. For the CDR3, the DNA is TGTGCCAGCAGCCAAGAGCGGGGCTACACCTTC. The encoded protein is CASSQERGYTF.

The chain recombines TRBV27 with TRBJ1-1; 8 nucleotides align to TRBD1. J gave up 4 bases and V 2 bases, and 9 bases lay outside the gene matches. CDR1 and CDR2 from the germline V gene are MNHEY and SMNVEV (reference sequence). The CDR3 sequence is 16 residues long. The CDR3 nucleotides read TGTGCCAGCAGTTTACAGGGGGCGAAATTGGGCACTGAAGCTTTCTTT. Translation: CASSLQGAKLGTEAFF.

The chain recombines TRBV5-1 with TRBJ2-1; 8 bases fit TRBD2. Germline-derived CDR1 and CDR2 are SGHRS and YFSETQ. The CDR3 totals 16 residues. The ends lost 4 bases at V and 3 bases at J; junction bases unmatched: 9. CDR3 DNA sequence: TGCGCCAGCAGCCTGGGGTTTACTAGCGGCTACAATGAGCAGTTCTTC. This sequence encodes CASSLGFTSGYNEQFF.

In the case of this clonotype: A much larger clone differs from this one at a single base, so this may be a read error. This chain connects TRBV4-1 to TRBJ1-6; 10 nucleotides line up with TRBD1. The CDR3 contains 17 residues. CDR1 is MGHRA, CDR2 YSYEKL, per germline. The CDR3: CATSQDQAGQGYSPLHF. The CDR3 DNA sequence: TGCGCCACCAGCCAAGATCAGGCGGGACAGGGGTATTCACCCCTCCACTTT.

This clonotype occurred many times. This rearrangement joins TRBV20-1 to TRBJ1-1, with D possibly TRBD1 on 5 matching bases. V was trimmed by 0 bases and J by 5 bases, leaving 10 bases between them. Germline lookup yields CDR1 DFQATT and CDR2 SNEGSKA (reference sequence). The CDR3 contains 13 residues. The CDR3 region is CSAREGEVTEAFF. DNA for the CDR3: TGCAGTGCTAGAGAGGGGGAAGTAACTGAAGCTTTCTTT.

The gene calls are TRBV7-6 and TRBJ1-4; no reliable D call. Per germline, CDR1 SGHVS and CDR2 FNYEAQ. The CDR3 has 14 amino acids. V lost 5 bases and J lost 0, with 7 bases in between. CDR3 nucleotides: TGTGCCAGCAGCCGCCTTGCAACTAATGAAAAACTGTTTTTT. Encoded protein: CASSRLATNEKLFF.

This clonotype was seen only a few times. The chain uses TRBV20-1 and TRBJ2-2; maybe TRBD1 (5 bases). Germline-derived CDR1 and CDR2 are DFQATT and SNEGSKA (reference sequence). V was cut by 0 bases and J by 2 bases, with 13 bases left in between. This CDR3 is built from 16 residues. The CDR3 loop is CSARDSRVSNTGELFF. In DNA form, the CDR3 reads TGCAGTGCTAGAGATTCCAGGGTATCTAACACCGGGGAGCTGTTTTTT.

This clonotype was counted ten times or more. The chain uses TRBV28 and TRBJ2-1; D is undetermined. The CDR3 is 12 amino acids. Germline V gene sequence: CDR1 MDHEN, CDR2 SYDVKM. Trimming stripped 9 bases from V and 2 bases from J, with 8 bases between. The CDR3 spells CASLGTYNEQFF. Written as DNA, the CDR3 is TGTGCCAGTTTGGGCACCTACAATGAGCAGTTCTTC.

The chain's CDR3 is CASSRLEFNSPLHF. The CDR3 DNA is TGTGCCAGCAGCCGTCTAGAATTTAATTCACCCCTCCACTTT. This chain uses TRBV3-1 with TRBJ1-6; D unclear. The CDR3 is 14 residues long. V lost 4 bases to trimming and J lost 6 bases, with 10 bases between them. Germline loops: CDR1 LGHDT, CDR2 YNNKEL (reference sequence).

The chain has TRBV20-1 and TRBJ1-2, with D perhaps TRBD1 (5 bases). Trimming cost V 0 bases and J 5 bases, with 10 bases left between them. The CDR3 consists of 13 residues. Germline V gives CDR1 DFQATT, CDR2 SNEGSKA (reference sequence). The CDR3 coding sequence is TGCAGTGCTAGAGATAAGGGACCGTATGGCTACACCTTC. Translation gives CSARDKGPYGYTF.

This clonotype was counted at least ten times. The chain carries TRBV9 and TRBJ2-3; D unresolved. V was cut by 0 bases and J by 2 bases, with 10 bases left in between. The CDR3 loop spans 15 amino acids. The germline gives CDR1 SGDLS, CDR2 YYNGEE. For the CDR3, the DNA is TGTGCCAGCAGCGTAGAATCGAGGCTCACAGATACGCAGTATTTT. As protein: CASSVESRLTDTQYF.

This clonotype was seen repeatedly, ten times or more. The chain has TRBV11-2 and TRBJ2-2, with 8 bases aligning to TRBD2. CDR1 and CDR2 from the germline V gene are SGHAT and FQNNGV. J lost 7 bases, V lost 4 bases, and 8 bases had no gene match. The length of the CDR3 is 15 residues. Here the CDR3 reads CASSSLGGAVGELFF. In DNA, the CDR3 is TGTGCCAGCAGCTCCCTCGGGGGGGCCGTCGGGGAGCTGTTTTTT. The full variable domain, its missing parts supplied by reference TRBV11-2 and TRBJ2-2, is EAGVAQSPRYKIIEKRQSVAFWCNPISGHATLYWYQQILGQGPKLLIQFQNNGVVDDSQLPKDRFSAERLKGVDSTLKIQPAKLEDSAVYLCASSSLGGAVGELFFGEGSRLTVL.

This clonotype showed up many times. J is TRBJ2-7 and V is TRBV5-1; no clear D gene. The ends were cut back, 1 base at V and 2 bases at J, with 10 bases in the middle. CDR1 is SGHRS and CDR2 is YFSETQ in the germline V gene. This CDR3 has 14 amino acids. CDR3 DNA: TGCGCCAGCAGCTTGAGACACGGCCCCTACGAGCAGTACTTC. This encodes CASSLRHGPYEQYF.

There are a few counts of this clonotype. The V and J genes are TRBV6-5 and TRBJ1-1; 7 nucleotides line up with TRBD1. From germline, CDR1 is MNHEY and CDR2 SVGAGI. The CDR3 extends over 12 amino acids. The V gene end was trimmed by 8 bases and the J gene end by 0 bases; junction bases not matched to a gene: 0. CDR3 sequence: CASGTVNTEAFF. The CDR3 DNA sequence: TGTGCCAGCGGGACAGTGAACACTGAAGCTTTCTTT.

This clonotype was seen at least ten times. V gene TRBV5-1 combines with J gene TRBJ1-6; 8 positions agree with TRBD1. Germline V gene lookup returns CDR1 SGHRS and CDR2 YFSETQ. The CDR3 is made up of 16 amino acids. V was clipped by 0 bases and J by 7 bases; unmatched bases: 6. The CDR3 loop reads CASSLDRQGPNSPLHF. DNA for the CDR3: TGCGCCAGCAGCTTGGACAGACAGGGGCCGAATTCACCCCTCCACTTT.

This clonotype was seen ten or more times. The CDR3 coding sequence is TGTGCCAGCAGCCAAGATCTCGCCTCGTCTAGGGGGGAGCAGTACTTC. It yields the protein CASSQDLASSRGEQYF. The genes are TRBV4-2 and TRBJ2-7; tentative D call: TRBD1 (6 bases). Trimming shortened V by 0 bases and J by 7 bases, and 19 bases separated the two germline ends. The CDR3 loop spans 16 amino acids. From germline, CDR1 is LGHNA and CDR2 YNFKEQ.

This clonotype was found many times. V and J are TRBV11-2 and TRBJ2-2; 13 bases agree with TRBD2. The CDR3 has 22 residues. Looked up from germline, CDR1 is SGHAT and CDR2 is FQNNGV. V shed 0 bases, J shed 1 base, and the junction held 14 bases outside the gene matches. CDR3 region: CASSLEPAWTSGGYRNTGELFF. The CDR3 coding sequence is TGTGCCAGCAGCTTAGAGCCCGCGTGGACTAGCGGGGGATATCGGAACACCGGGGAGCTGTTTTTT. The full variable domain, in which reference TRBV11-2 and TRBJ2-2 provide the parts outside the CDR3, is EAGVAQSPRYKIIEKRQSVAFWCNPISGHATLYWYQQILGQGPKLLIQFQNNGVVDDSQLPKDRFSAERLKGVDSTLKIQPAKLEDSAVYLCASSLEPAWTSGGYRNTGELFFGEGSRLTVL.

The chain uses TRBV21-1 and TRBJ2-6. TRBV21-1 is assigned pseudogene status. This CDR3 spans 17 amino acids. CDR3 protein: CASSQPHSYSGANVLTF. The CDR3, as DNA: TGTGCCAGCAGCCAACCCCACAGCTACTCTGGGGCCAACGTCCTGACTTTC.

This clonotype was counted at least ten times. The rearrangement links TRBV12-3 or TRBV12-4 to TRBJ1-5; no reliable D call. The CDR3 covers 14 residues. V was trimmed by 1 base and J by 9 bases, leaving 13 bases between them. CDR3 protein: CASSLDSQRRPQHF. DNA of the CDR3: TGTGCCAGCAGTTTAGATTCCCAAAGGAGGCCCCAGCATTTT.

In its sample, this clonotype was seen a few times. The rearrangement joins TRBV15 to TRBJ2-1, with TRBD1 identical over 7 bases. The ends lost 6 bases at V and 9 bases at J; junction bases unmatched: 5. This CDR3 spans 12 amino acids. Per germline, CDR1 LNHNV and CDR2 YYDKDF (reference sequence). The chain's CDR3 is CATSKTGVEQFF. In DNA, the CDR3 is TGTGCCACCAGTAAAACAGGGGTTGAGCAGTTCTTC.

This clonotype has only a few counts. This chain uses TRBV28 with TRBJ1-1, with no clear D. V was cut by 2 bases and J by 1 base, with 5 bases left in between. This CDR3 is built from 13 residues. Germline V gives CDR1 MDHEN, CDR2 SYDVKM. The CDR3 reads CASSLPGNTEAFF. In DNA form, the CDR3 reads TGTGCCAGCAGTTTACCAGGGAACACTGAAGCTTTCTTT.

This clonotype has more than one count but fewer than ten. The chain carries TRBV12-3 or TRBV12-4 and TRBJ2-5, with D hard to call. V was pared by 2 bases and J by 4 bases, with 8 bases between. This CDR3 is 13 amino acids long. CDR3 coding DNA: TGTGCCAGCAGTTTAAGGGTCCCAGAGACCCAGTACTTC. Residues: CASSLRVPETQYF.

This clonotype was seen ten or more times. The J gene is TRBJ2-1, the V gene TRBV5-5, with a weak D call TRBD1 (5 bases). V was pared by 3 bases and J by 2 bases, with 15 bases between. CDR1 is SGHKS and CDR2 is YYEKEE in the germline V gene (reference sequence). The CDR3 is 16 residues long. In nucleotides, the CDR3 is TGTGCCAGCAGCTCCGTGGGGCTAGAGGCCTACAATGAGCAGTTCTTC. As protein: CASSSVGLEAYNEQFF.